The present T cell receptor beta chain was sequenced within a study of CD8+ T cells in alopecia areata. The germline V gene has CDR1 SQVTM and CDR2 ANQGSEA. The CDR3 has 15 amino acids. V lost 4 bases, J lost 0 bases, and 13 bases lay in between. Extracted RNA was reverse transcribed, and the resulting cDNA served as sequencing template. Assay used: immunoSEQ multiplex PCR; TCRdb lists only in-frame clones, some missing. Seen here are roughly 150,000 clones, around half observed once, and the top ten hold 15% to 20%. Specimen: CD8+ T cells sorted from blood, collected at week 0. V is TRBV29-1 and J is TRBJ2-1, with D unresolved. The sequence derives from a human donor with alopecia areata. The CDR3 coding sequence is TGCAGCGTTGTCACTTTCTTGAGCTCCTACAATGAGCAGTTCTTC. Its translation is CSVVTFLSSYNEQFF.